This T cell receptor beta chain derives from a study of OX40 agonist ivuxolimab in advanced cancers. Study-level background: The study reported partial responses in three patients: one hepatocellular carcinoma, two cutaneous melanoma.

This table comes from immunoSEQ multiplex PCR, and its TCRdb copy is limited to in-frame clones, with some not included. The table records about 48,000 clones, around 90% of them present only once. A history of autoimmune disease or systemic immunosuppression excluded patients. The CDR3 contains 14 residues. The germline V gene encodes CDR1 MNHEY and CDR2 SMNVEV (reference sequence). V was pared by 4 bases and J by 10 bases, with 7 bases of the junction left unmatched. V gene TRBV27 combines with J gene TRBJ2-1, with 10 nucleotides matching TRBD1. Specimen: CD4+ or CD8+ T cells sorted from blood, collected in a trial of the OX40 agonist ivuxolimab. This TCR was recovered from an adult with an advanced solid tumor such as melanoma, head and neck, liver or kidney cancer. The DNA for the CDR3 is TGTGCCAGCAGTTGGACAGGGGGGGGAGGGGAGCAGTTCTTC. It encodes CASSWTGGGGEQFF.